The 18 T cell receptor beta chains in this list originate from one sample, sequenced in a study of patients and donors after allogeneic stem cell transplantation (dated by TCRdb to 2020 to 2022). Library creation used RT-PCR. The run used a NextSeq 550. TCRdb trimmed public reads at Q25 via fastp, called clones via MiXCR and kept in-frame beta chains. Rows are combined by CDR3 protein, so each entry shows the most common genes and DNA. The sample table contains about 960,000 distinct CDR3 sequences; only one count was recorded for 18% of them. 5% to 6.5% of the sample comes from the top ten. Specimen: blood, either unsorted or a sorted T cell fraction (not recorded which). Receptor source: a human donor who was either an allogeneic HSCT recipient or a stem cell or donor lymphocyte infusion donor (not recorded which). It is not recorded whose cells these are; they may come from a transplant donor.

The chain joins TRBV12-3 or TRBV12-4 to TRBJ2-7; D gene uncertain. V was trimmed by 6 bases and J by 5 bases, leaving 14 bases between them. The length of the CDR3 is 13 residues. Here the CDR3 reads CASSLEGPNEQYF. The CDR3 DNA is TGTGCCAGCAGCCTTGAAGGCCCGAACGAGCAGTACTTC.

This clonotype was picked up a small number of times. The rearrangement uses TRBV2 and TRBJ2-1; a possible D gene is TRBD1 (5 bases). Per the germline V gene, CDR1 is SNHLY and CDR2 is FYNNEI. V was pared by 4 bases and J by 2 bases, with 12 bases between. The CDR3 runs 15 residues. The DNA of the CDR3 is TGTGCCAGCAGTGTTTTAAGGGGTGCCTACAATGAGCAGTTCTTC. Translated: CASSVLRGAYNEQFF.

The V gene is TRBV12-5, the J gene TRBJ2-2; D might be TRBD1 (5 bases). Germline V lookup: CDR1 LGHNT, CDR2 FRNRAP. The CDR3 totals 12 residues. V gave up 6 bases and J gave up 6 bases, with 8 bases separating them. Written as DNA, the CDR3 is TGTGCTAGTGGCCCCAGGGCCGGGGAGCTGTTTTTT. Protein: CASGPRAGELFF.

This chain uses TRBV11-1 with TRBJ2-1; 13 bases align to TRBD2. This CDR3 has 19 amino acids. J gave up 1 base and V 6 bases, and 12 bases lay outside the gene matches. Germline V lookup: CDR1 SGHAT, CDR2 FQDESV (reference sequence). The CDR3 nucleotides are TGTGCCAGCAGACACTCCGGGACTAGCGGGACAAGGTCCTACAATGAGCAGTTCTTC. This sequence encodes CASRHSGTSGTRSYNEQFF.

The V and J genes are TRBV7-2 and TRBJ2-1; tentatively, D is TRBD1 or TRBD2 (7 bases each). Trimming took 5 bases from V and 6 from J, leaving 23 bases between them. The CDR3 length is 17 residues. Per the germline V gene, CDR1 is SGHTA and CDR2 is FQGNSA. CDR3 in amino acids: CASSRRSGEGASNEQFF. CDR3 nucleotides: TGTGCCAGCAGCCGCAGATCAGGGGAGGGGGCAAGCAATGAGCAGTTCTTC.

This clonotype was detected a few times. The chain links TRBV20-1 to TRBJ2-3, with TRBD2 as a possible D gene (5 bases). Germline V gene lookup returns CDR1 DFQATT and CDR2 SNEGSKA (reference sequence). V lost 0 bases, J lost 2 bases, and 12 bases lay in between. This CDR3 spans 15 amino acids. The DNA for the CDR3 is TGCAGTGCTAGAGATGAACTAGTAATCACAGATACGCAGTATTTT. Its protein product is CSARDELVITDTQYF.

In its sample, this clonotype was seen many times. The gene calls are TRBV5-1 and TRBJ1-1; D might be TRBD1 (6 bases). The V gene lost 1 base and the J gene lost 1 base, with 11 bases spanning the gap. The length of the CDR3 is 15 residues. Germline V gene sequence: CDR1 SGHRS, CDR2 YFSETQ. The CDR3 bases are TGCGCCAGCAGCTTGTCGAGGACAGAGAACACTGAAGCTTTCTTT. Its protein is CASSLSRTENTEAFF.

This clonotype was recorded a few times. The chain uses TRBV20-1 and TRBJ2-4, with D possibly being TRBD1 (6 bases). The germline gives CDR1 DFQATT, CDR2 SNEGSKA (reference sequence). V was shortened by 5 bases and J by 5 bases, with 13 bases between the two germline ends. The CDR3 totals 13 residues. CDR3 residues: CSAGGQWENIQYF. CDR3 DNA sequence: TGCAGTGCTGGAGGACAGTGGGAAAACATTCAGTACTTC.

The chain joins TRBV29-1 to TRBJ1-1; tentatively, D is TRBD1 (5 bases). Germline V gene sequence: CDR1 SQVTM, CDR2 ANQGSEA. The CDR3 sequence is 15 residues long. V dropped 7 bases and J dropped 2 bases, with 20 bases sitting between them. The CDR3: CSAPAHRSGNTEAFF. In DNA, the CDR3 is TGCAGCGCCCCCGCCCACAGGTCTGGTAACACTGAAGCTTTCTTT.

The chain has TRBV6-5 and TRBJ2-7; D is unclear. The CDR3 has 14 residues. V was cut by 0 bases and J by 3 bases, with 9 bases left in between. Germline CDR1 reads MNHEY; CDR2 reads SVGAGI. CDR3 DNA: TGTGCCAGCAGTTACTCGAGCGAAATCTACGAGCAGTACTTC. Protein sequence: CASSYSSEIYEQYF.

In nucleotides, the CDR3 is TGTGCTAGTGGCAAGACGGGACAGGGGGCCGGTTTAAGCTCTGGGGCCAACGTCCTGACTTTC. Encoded protein: CASGKTGQGAGLSSGANVLTF. This sequence joins TRBV12-5 and TRBJ2-6; the match to TRBD1 covers 12 bases. This CDR3 has 21 amino acids. Germline V CDR1 and CDR2: LGHNT, FRNRAP. After removal of 6 bases from V and 0 bases from J, the junction contained 15 bases not matched to a gene.

The chain carries TRBV5-6 and TRBJ2-3; TRBD2 agrees at 10 bases. Germline trimming cut 1 base from V and 3 bases from J; bases unmatched to any gene: 2. The CDR3 consists of 15 residues. Germline CDR1 and CDR2: SGHDT and YYEEEE. CDR3 sequence (DNA): TGTGCCAGCAGCTTGATGACTAGCGGGACAGATACGCAGTATTTT. As protein: CASSLMTSGTDTQYF.

The rearrangement uses TRBV5-1 and TRBJ1-6; D gene uncertain. The CDR3 is made up of 12 amino acids. Germline V lookup: CDR1 SGHRS, CDR2 YFSETQ. Trimming took off 0 bases at V and 11 bases at J, with 6 bases between the two ends. DNA of the CDR3: TGCGCCAGCAGCTTGGCGGGGACACCCCTCCACTTT. This codes for CASSLAGTPLHF. Full variable domain (remainder filled in from reference TRBV5-1 and TRBJ1-6): KAGVTQTPRYLIKTRGQQVTLSCSPISGHRSVSWYQQTPGQGLQFLFEYFSETQRNKGNFPGRFSGRQFSNSRSEMNVSTLELGDSALYLCASSLAGTPLHFGNGTRLTVT.

The chain carries TRBV2 and TRBJ2-3; a weak D match, TRBD2 (6 bases). Germline V gene data show CDR1 as SNHLY and CDR2 as FYNNEI. The V end lost 6 bases, the J end lost 4 bases, and 14 bases lay between the germline ends. This CDR3 spans 14 amino acids. CDR3 protein: CASSQTREADTQYF. CDR3 DNA sequence: TGTGCCAGCAGCCAAACTAGGGAGGCAGATACGCAGTATTTT.

The CDR3 region is CASSLGRAGGHYEQYF. In nucleotides, the CDR3 is TGCGCCAGCAGCTTGGGCAGAGCGGGGGGCCATTACGAGCAGTACTTC. The chain carries TRBV5-1 and TRBJ2-7; 9 positions match TRBD2. J gave up 4 bases and V 0 bases, and 8 bases lay outside the gene matches. The CDR3 runs to 16 residues. Germline CDR1 and CDR2: SGHRS and YFSETQ. Filled out from reference TRBV5-1 and TRBJ2-7, the complete variable domain reads KAGVTQTPRYLIKTRGQQVTLSCSPISGHRSVSWYQQTPGQGLQFLFEYFSETQRNKGNFPGRFSGRQFSNSRSEMNVSTLELGDSALYLCASSLGRAGGHYEQYFGPGTRLTVT.

Only a few counts were recorded for this clonotype. J is TRBJ1-1 and V is TRBV5-6, with 7 bases identical to TRBD1. CDR3 size: 14 residues. The junction had 7 bases not matched to a gene; V was cut back by 2 bases and J by 6 bases. Germline CDR1 is SGHDT and CDR2 is YYEEEE. In nucleotides, the CDR3 is TGTGCCAGCAGCTTCCGGACAGGCTCCCCTGAAGCTTTCTTT. Translation: CASSFRTGSPEAFF.

This clonotype was seen only a few times. The chain carries TRBV5-6 and TRBJ2-1; 7 bases match TRBD1. Germline values: CDR1 SGHDT, CDR2 YYEEEE. The CDR3 extends over 13 amino acids. Unmatched junction bases numbered 5, after V lost 4 bases and J lost 7 bases. In DNA form, the CDR3 reads TGTGCCAGCAGCAAGGACAGGAAAAATGAGCAGTTCTTC. Its translation: CASSKDRKNEQFF.

This clonotype occurred many times. The V call is TRBV4-1, the J call TRBJ1-1; 9 nucleotides align to TRBD1. The CDR3 is 15 residues long. J gave up 4 bases and V 4 bases, and 7 bases lay outside the gene matches. In germline, CDR1 is MGHRA, CDR2 YSYEKL. The chain's CDR3 is CASSRTGGSGTEAFF. The CDR3, as DNA: TGCGCCAGCAGCCGAACAGGGGGCTCGGGCACTGAAGCTTTCTTT.